This TCR beta chain was captured by sequencing in a study of cytomegalovirus exposure and HLA in healthy donors. Overall study results and limits: A later look showed TCR association rates differing by HLA locus, highest for DRB1 and lowest for HLA-C. Through in vitro validation, three CMV-associated chains were shown to be specific for CMV antigens.

Primers for the PCR totalled 60 Vbeta and 13 Jbeta. Only in-frame clones appear in the TCRdb table, and some are missing; sequencing was by immunoSEQ multiplex PCR. The sample yields about 150,000 clones, around 85% seen once. Germline values: CDR1 MGHRA, CDR2 YSYEKL. This CDR3 contains 15 residues. V gave up 6 bases and J gave up 9 bases, with 21 bases separating them. In regard to this clone: No antigen is known for it. The same CDR3 also results from other DNA sequences found in this sample.

The chain uses TRBV4-1 and TRBJ2-1; a weak D match, TRBD2 (7 bases). This clonotype was obtained from a boy younger than 10 in good health and CMV-seronegative. Sequencing was done on a sample of PBMCs. The CDR3 is CASSPSGGAFSEQFF. CDR3 sequence (DNA): TGCGCCAGCAGTCCGTCGGGGGGCGCCTTTTCTGAGCAGTTCTTC.